The 10 T cell receptor beta chains reported below all come from one sample, sequenced in a study of blood T cell repertoires in COVID-19. Clones were read by immunoSEQ multiplex PCR, and TCRdb kept only the in-frame ones, dropping some. The sample consists of about 270,000 clones, 88% of them appearing once. Sequencing was done on a sample of PBMCs or T cells enriched from blood (not recorded which). The receptors come from a woman younger than 45 who had recovered from COVID-19.

The rearrangement joins TRBV10-3 to TRBJ2-1; maybe TRBD1 (5 bases). CDR1 is ENHRY, CDR2 SYGVKD, per germline. V was clipped by 1 base and J by 3 bases, with 16 bases between them. This CDR3 is built from 17 residues. DNA of the CDR3: TGTGCCATCAGTGAGTATGAGGTGACAGAGAACTACAATGAGCAGTTCTTC. Amino acids: CAISEYEVTENYNEQFF.

J is TRBJ2-4 and V is TRBV11-2, with D perhaps matching TRBD2 (6 bases). V lost 5 bases to trimming and J lost 0 bases, with 11 bases between them. From germline, CDR1 is SGHAT and CDR2 FQNNGV. The CDR3 runs 15 residues. Written as DNA, the CDR3 is TGTGCCAGCAGCCTCGAGGGACTAGCCAAAAACATTCAGTACTTC. Encoded protein: CASSLEGLAKNIQYF.

This clone has a single count. The genes are TRBV5-4 and TRBJ2-1, with no clear D. This CDR3 region has 13 residues. With 0 bases removed from V and 6 bases from J, the gap between germline ends came to 7 bases. Germline V gives CDR1 SGHNT, CDR2 YYREEE (reference sequence). Written as DNA, the CDR3 is TGTGCCAGCAGCTTGGGAGTGTCCAATGAGCAGTTCTTC. Translation: CASSLGVSNEQFF.

This chain connects TRBV9 to TRBJ2-5; 8 bases are shared with TRBD2. This CDR3 has 16 amino acids. Germline V lookup: CDR1 SGDLS, CDR2 YYNGEE. Trimming removed 8 bases from V and 6 bases from J; junction bases left unmatched: 18. CDR3 in amino acids: CASSPAGAGGPKTQYF. The CDR3 bases are TGTGCCAGTAGCCCCGCAGGGGCGGGGGGACCTAAGACCCAGTACTTC.

The chain is built from TRBV30 and TRBJ2-2; tentative D call: TRBD1 (6 bases). This CDR3 has 15 amino acids. V was trimmed by 0 bases and J by 9 bases, leaving 17 bases between them. The germline CDR1 and CDR2 sequences are GTSNPN and SVGIG (reference sequence). CDR3 protein: CAWSVPGTIPRELFF. CDR3 nucleotide sequence: TGTGCCTGGAGTGTACCCGGGACAATTCCCCGGGAGCTGTTTTTT. Filled out from reference TRBV30 and TRBJ2-2, the complete variable domain reads SQTIHQWPATLVQPVGSPLSLECTVEGTSNPNLYWYRQAAGRGLQLLFYSVGIGQISSEVPQNLSASRPQDRQFILSSKKLLLSDSGFYLCAWSVPGTIPRELFFGEGSRLTVL.

The chain joins TRBV27 to TRBJ2-7; perhaps TRBD1 as D (6 bases). The CDR3 is made up of 12 amino acids. Germline V gene data show CDR1 as MNHEY and CDR2 as SMNVEV (reference sequence). V dropped 4 bases and J dropped 4 bases, with 8 bases sitting between them. The CDR3 DNA reads as TGTGCCAGCAGTTATACAGGGTACGAGCAGTACTTC. Residues: CASSYTGYEQYF.

The genes are TRBV5-1 and TRBJ2-1, with 12 nucleotides matching TRBD2. The CDR3 totals 15 residues. Trimming took 4 bases from V and 7 from J; bases not matched to a gene: 6. CDR1 SGHRS and CDR2 YFSETQ come from the germline V gene. CDR3 in amino acids: CASSQTSGSINEQFF. The CDR3 nucleotides are TGCGCCAGCAGCCAGACTAGCGGGAGTATTAATGAGCAGTTCTTC. Based on the CDR3 plus reference TRBV5-1 and TRBJ2-1, the full variable domain is KAGVTQTPRYLIKTRGQQVTLSCSPISGHRSVSWYQQTPGQGLQFLFEYFSETQRNKGNFPGRFSGRQFSNSRSEMNVSTLELGDSALYLCASSQTSGSINEQFFGPGTRLTVL.

The chain carries TRBV27 and TRBJ2-1; 9 bases line up with TRBD2. Losses at the gene ends were 5 bases for V and 10 bases for J; bases not matched to a gene: 12. CDR1 MNHEY and CDR2 SMNVEV come from the germline V gene (reference sequence). This CDR3 is built from 15 residues. CDR3: CASSVLAGTVGEQFF. In nucleotides, the CDR3 is TGTGCCAGCAGTGTGCTAGCGGGGACCGTCGGGGAGCAGTTCTTC.

The chain carries TRBV6-5 and TRBJ1-6; the D gene is possibly TRBD1 (5 bases). Germline CDR1 is MNHEY and CDR2 is SVGAGI. Trimming cost V 2 bases and J 9 bases, with 17 bases left between them. The CDR3 covers 16 residues. The CDR3 loop reads CASSYAAGTGVSPLHF. In DNA form, the CDR3 reads TGTGCCAGCAGTTACGCCGCCGGGACGGGGGTTTCACCCCTCCACTTT.

The rearrangement uses TRBV7-9 and TRBJ1-2, with a possible D match to TRBD1 (5 bases). CDR1 is SEHNR, CDR2 FQNEAQ, per germline (reference sequence). The CDR3 runs to 17 residues. The V end was cut by 11 bases, the J end by 4 bases, with 29 bases between. The CDR3 DNA is TGTGCCGGGGGGAATCAGGGAATCGGCGTAAGGAGCTATGGCTACACCTTC. Amino acid sequence: CAGGNQGIGVRSYGYTF.